A single TCR beta chain is shown here with its context. This specimen comes from a study of blood T cell repertoires in COVID-19. Only in-frame clones appear in the TCRdb table, and some are missing; sequencing was by immunoSEQ multiplex PCR. The sample carries roughly 190,000 clones, 88% recorded once. This CDR3 is 12 amino acids long. Deletions cut 3 bases from V and 5 bases from J, with 6 bases between. The germline gives CDR1 SGDLS, CDR2 YYNGEE. The source of this sequence is a human donor in a cohort sampled during active COVID-19. The J gene is TRBJ2-1, the V gene TRBV9; D not certain. The specimen was peripheral blood. DNA of the CDR3: TGTGCCAGCAGCGGAGTAAACAATGAGCAGTTCTTC. Its protein is CASSGVNNEQFF.